A single sample gave rise to the 8 T cell receptor beta chains below, sequenced in a study of CD8+CD57+ T cells in acquired aplastic anemia. Genomic DNA provided the template from which TCR beta VDJ and CDR3 profiles were obtained. Each CDR3 protein gets one entry after TCRdb re-called the reads with MiXCR. The sample holds a few hundred thousand distinct CDR3 sequences, 30% to 35% seen once. Material for sequencing was sorted CD4+, CD8+, or CD8+CD57+ T cells (not recorded which) from PBMCs. The receptor source for this set is a human donor in good health, serving as a control.

This clonotype was detected many times. The chain joins TRBV10-3 to TRBJ2-3; 14 bases are shared with TRBD2. The CDR3 is 19 amino acids. The junction had 13 bases not matched to a gene; V was cut back by 5 bases and J by 3 bases. Per the germline V gene, CDR1 is ENHRY and CDR2 is SYGVKD. CDR3 amino acids: CAISHHPGTSGSGTDTQYF. The CDR3 coding sequence is TGTGCCATCAGTCACCACCCTGGGACTAGCGGGAGTGGGACAGATACGCAGTATTTT.

The gene calls are TRBV7-6 and TRBJ2-7; D perhaps matches TRBD2 (5 bases). Between the trimmed V and J ends, which lost 5 bases and 0 bases, there was a span of 11 bases. This CDR3 is built from 14 residues. Germline V gene data show CDR1 as SGHVS and CDR2 as FNYEAQ. The CDR3 protein is CASSLRRSSYEQYF. The CDR3 DNA reads as TGTGCCAGCAGCCTGCGGAGGAGCTCCTACGAGCAGTACTTC.

This clonotype has a count of ten or more. The V gene is TRBV29-1, the J gene TRBJ1-4, with D perhaps TRBD1 (5 bases). Trimming pared 4 bases from V and 7 bases from J, leaving 10 bases between. The CDR3 contains 12 residues. CDR1 is SQVTM and CDR2 is ANQGSEA in the germline V gene. The CDR3 reads CSVGTMGEKLFF. In DNA form, the CDR3 reads TGCAGCGTTGGGACAATGGGTGAAAAACTGTTTTTT.

For this clonotype: Just one base apart from a much larger clone, this may be a read error. The J gene is TRBJ2-7, the V gene TRBV19, with 8 bases that match TRBD1. The V and J ends lost 1 base and 6 bases, in that order; junction bases with no gene match: 11. The germline V gene encodes CDR1 LNHDA and CDR2 SQIVND (reference sequence). This CDR3 has 16 amino acids. The CDR3 DNA reads as TGTGCCAGTAGTATAGTGGCCGGACAGGGTAACTGCGAGCAGTACTTC. This sequence encodes CASSIVAGQGNCEQYF.

V gene TRBV29-1 combines with J gene TRBJ2-7; 9 bases agree with TRBD1. CDR3 length equals 14 residues. V dropped 8 bases and J dropped 1; count of bases not matched to a gene: 9. Germline V gene lookup returns CDR1 SQVTM and CDR2 ANQGSEA. The CDR3 nucleotides read TGCAGCAGCCAAGGGGGACAGGGTTCCTACGAGCAGTACTTC. This sequence encodes CSSQGGQGSYEQYF.

The CDR3 region has the DNA TGTGCCAGCAGGGGGGACACAAATCAGCCCCAGCATTTT. Protein: CASRGDTNQPQHF. The chain couples TRBV2 to TRBJ1-5; D might be TRBD1 (6 bases). This CDR3 is 13 amino acids long. Per the germline V gene, CDR1 is SNHLY and CDR2 is FYNNEI. Trimming took 6 bases from V and 4 from J, leaving 10 bases between them.

This clonotype was counted a few times. This chain connects TRBV11-2 to TRBJ2-1; D could derive from TRBD1 or TRBD2 (5 bases each). The germline V gene encodes CDR1 SGHAT and CDR2 FQNNGV. The CDR3 consists of 16 residues. The V end lost 2 bases, the J end lost 3 bases, and 14 bases lay between the germline ends. The CDR3 nucleotides read TGTGCCAGCAGCTTAATGGCCGGGACCATCTACAATGAGCAGTTCTTC. This encodes CASSLMAGTIYNEQFF. Based on the CDR3 plus reference TRBV11-2 and TRBJ2-1, the full variable domain is EAGVAQSPRYKIIEKRQSVAFWCNPISGHATLYWYQQILGQGPKLLIQFQNNGVVDDSQLPKDRFSAERLKGVDSTLKIQPAKLEDSAVYLCASSLMAGTIYNEQFFGPGTRLTVL.

This rearrangement joins TRBV5-1 to TRBJ1-4; TRBD1 matches 11 bases. Losses at the gene ends were 4 bases for V and 8 bases for J; bases not matched to a gene: 10. Germline V gene data show CDR1 as SGHRS and CDR2 as YFSETQ. This CDR3 region has 16 residues. CDR3 in DNA: TGCGCCAGCAGCGTCACCCTGGGACAGGGGGACGAAAAACTGTTTTTT. The encoded protein is CASSVTLGQGDEKLFF.